This TCR beta chain was retrieved from a study of CXCR4 blockade with PD-1 therapy in pancreatic cancer. Study results and caveats: Only TCRbeta chains were sequenced here.

Trimming took 1 base from V and 6 from J, leaving 12 bases between them. The CDR3 length is 15 residues. CDR1 LNHNV and CDR2 YYDKDF come from the germline V gene (reference sequence). A word on this clone: Its antigen remains unknown.

Method: immunoSEQ multiplex PCR; TCRdb's copy keeps in-frame clones and lacks some. The sample contains about 7,400 clones, roughly 50% of which appear only once. Source material: tumor tissue. This clonotype was sampled from a human donor with pancreatic ductal adenocarcinoma. The chain uses TRBV15 and TRBJ1-4; D not certain. The CDR3 reads CATSRGGGRYEKLFF. DNA for the CDR3: TGTGCCACCAGCAGAGGGGGTGGCCGTTATGAAAAACTGTTTTTT.